One sample yielded the 8 T cell receptor beta chains listed below, sequenced in a study of a mutant IDH1 vaccine in newly diagnosed glioma. Their specific antigens are unknown. The method was immunoSEQ multiplex PCR; TCRdb's version includes in-frame clones alone and lacks a portion of them. The sample records roughly 22,000 clones, roughly 89% being singletons. Regarding time point: week 11, during vaccination. Each dose delivered 300 ug of mutant IDH1 20-mer peptide subcutaneously with imiquimod. Material: PBMCs, obtained from a glioma patient whose treatment included an IDH1 peptide vaccine. The receptors here all came from a woman aged 40 to 50 with glioma.

Written as DNA, the CDR3 is TGCGCCAGCAGCCCCGGGATACCGAACACTGAAGCTTTCTTT. Encoded protein: CASSPGIPNTEAFF. This chain uses TRBV5-1 with TRBJ1-1, with unresolved D. V was clipped by 4 bases and J by 1 base, with 11 bases between them. CDR3 length: 14 amino acids. Per the germline V gene, CDR1 is SGHRS and CDR2 is YFSETQ.

The rearrangement uses TRBV6-5 and TRBJ2-7; D is uncertain. This CDR3 region has 12 residues. Germline lookup yields CDR1 MNHEY and CDR2 SVGAGI. Trimming took off 7 bases at V and 6 bases at J, with 13 bases between the two ends. The CDR3, as DNA: TGTGCCAGCACCTCCAAACAGCTCGAGCAGTACTTC. Its protein product is CASTSKQLEQYF.

V and J are TRBV11-2 and TRBJ2-5, with 10 bases matching TRBD2. In germline, CDR1 is SGHAT, CDR2 FQNNGV. The CDR3 has 16 amino acids. The V segment lost 1 base and the J segment 5 bases; nucleotides outside the gene matches: 7. CDR3 DNA sequence: TGTGCCAGCAGCTTAGTTTCTAGCGGGAGTCTGGAGACCCAGTACTTC. Encoded protein: CASSLVSSGSLETQYF.

This clone was seen a handful of times. This chain connects TRBV5-6 to TRBJ1-1, with D hard to call. Between the trimmed V and J ends, which lost 2 bases and 1 base, there was a span of 15 bases. The CDR3 loop spans 16 amino acids. Germline-derived CDR1 and CDR2 are SGHDT and YYEEEE. Here the CDR3 reads CASSFQTGRTNTEAFF. The CDR3 bases are TGTGCCAGCAGCTTTCAGACGGGCAGGACGAACACTGAAGCTTTCTTT.

The chain has TRBV29-1 and TRBJ1-1; D call uncertain. Trimming took 1 base from V and 0 from J, leaving 6 bases between them. Germline CDR1 is SQVTM and CDR2 is ANQGSEA. The CDR3 contains 13 residues. In DNA form, the CDR3 reads TGCAGCGTTGAAGGGACCATGAACACTGAAGCTTTCTTT. Translating it yields CSVEGTMNTEAFF. The full variable domain, in which reference TRBV29-1 and TRBJ1-1 provide the parts outside the CDR3, is SAVISQKPSRDICQRGTSLTIQCQVDSQVTMMFWYRQQPGQSLTLIATANQGSEATYESGFVIDKFPISRPNLTFSTLTVSNMSPEDSSIYLCSVEGTMNTEAFFGQGTRLTVV.

This clone occurred a few times. V gene TRBV5-1 combines with J gene TRBJ2-3, with a possible D match to TRBD2 (6 bases). CDR1 and CDR2 (germline): SGHRS, YFSETQ. The CDR3 loop spans 15 amino acids. Trimming removed 2 bases from V and 0 bases from J, with 10 bases in between. Here the CDR3 DNA reads TGCGCCAGCAGCTTCGCTAGCGCCAGCACAGATACGCAGTATTTT. It translates to CASSFASASTDTQYF.

This chain joins TRBV5-1 and TRBJ1-1; D is unresolved. Germline CDR1 reads SGHRS; CDR2 reads YFSETQ. The V end was cut by 0 bases, the J end by 0 bases, with 15 bases between. The CDR3 length is 17 residues. CDR3 sequence reads: CASSLAPGGSLNTEAFF. The CDR3 DNA follows: TGCGCCAGCAGCTTGGCCCCTGGAGGGAGTCTGAACACTGAAGCTTTCTTT.

V is TRBV29-1 and J is TRBJ1-3; a possible D gene is TRBD1 (5 bases). CDR3 length equals 13 residues. From germline, CDR1 is SQVTM and CDR2 ANQGSEA. V gave up 3 bases and J gave up 4 bases, with 10 bases separating them. DNA for the CDR3: TGCAGCGTTGAGTCAGGGTTCGGAAACACCATATATTTT. Translated: CSVESGFGNTIYF. Based on the CDR3 plus reference TRBV29-1 and TRBJ1-3, the full variable domain is SAVISQKPSRDICQRGTSLTIQCQVDSQVTMMFWYRQQPGQSLTLIATANQGSEATYESGFVIDKFPISRPNLTFSTLTVSNMSPEDSSIYLCSVESGFGNTIYFGEGSWLTVV.